Below, 2 T cell receptor beta chains from the same sample are listed, as sequenced in a study of blood T cell repertoires in COVID-19 (dated by TCRdb to the early 2020s). Library method: the immunoSEQ multiplex PCR assay. In its TCRdb copy, this immuneACCESS table keeps in-frame sequences only and misses some clones. Where compared with another copy, unresolved V genes explain less than half of these, and the others have no known cause. Counted in this sample were some 50,000 clones; about 87% of them appeared once. The ten largest account for more than 4% of the sample. Source material: peripheral blood. The receptors were gathered from a human donor in a cohort sampled during active COVID-19.

The rearrangement links TRBV7-6 to TRBJ2-1; TRBD2 aligns across 8 bases. The CDR3 is made up of 15 amino acids. V lost 0 bases, J lost 7 bases, and 5 bases stayed unmatched. Germline V gene data show CDR1 as SGHVS and CDR2 as FNYEAQ. The CDR3 coding sequence is TGTGCCAGCAGCTTAGCCGGGACTAGGGAGAATGAGCAGTTCTTC. Translating it yields CASSLAGTRENEQFF.

The gene calls are TRBV30 and TRBJ2-1; 15 bases align to TRBD2. Germline values: CDR1 GTSNPN, CDR2 SVGIG (reference sequence). The CDR3 runs 14 residues. Germline trimming cut 1 base from V and 9 bases from J; bases unmatched to any gene: 1. In nucleotides, the CDR3 is TGTGCCTGGAGTGAGGGACTAGCGGGAGGTGAGCAGTTCTTC. It codes for CAWSEGLAGGEQFF.